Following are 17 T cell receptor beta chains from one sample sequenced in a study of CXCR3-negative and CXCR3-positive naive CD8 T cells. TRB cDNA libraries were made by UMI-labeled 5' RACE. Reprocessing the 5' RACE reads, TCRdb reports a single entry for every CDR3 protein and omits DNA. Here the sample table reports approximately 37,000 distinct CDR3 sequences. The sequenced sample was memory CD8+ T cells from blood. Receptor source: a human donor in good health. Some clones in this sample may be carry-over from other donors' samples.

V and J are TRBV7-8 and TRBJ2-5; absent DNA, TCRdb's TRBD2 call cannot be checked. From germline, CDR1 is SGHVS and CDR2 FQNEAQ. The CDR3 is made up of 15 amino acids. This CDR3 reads CASSLAGRVGETQYF.

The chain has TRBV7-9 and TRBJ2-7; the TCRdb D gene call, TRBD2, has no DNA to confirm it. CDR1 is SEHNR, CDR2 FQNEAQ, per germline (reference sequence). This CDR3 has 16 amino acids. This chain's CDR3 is CASSFAPGTRIYEQYF.

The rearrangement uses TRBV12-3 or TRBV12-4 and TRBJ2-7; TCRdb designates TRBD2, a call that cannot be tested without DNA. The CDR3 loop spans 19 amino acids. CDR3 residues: CASTLPINGYRGGDYEQYF.

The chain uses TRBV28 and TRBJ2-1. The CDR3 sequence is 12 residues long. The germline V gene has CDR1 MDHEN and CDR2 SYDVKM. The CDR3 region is CATLELRSEQFF.

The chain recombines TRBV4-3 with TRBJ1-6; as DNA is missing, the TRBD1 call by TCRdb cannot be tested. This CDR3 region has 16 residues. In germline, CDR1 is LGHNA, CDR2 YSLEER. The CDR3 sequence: CASSPSAGQGNSPLHF.

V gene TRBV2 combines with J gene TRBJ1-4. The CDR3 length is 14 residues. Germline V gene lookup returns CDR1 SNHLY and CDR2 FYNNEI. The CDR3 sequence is CASSEANGVEKLFF.

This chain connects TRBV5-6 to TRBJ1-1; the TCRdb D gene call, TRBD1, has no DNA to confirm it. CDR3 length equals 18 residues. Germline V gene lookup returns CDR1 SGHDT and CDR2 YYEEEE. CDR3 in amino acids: CASSPQAGGNPGDTEAFF.

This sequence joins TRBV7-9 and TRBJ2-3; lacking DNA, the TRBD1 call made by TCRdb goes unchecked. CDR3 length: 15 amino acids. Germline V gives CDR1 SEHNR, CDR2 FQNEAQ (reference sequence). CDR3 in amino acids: CASSPPVGLTDTQYF.

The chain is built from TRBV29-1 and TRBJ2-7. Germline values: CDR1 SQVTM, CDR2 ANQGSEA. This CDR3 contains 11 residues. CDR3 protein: CSVGSGYEQYF.

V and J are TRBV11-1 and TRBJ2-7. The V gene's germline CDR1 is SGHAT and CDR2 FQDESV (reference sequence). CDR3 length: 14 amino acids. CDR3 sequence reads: CASSLVTDIGEQYF.

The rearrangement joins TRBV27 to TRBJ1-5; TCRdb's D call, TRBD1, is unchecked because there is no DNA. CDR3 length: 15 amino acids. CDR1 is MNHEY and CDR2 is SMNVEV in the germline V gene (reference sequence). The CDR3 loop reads CASKGGTGDLQPQHF.

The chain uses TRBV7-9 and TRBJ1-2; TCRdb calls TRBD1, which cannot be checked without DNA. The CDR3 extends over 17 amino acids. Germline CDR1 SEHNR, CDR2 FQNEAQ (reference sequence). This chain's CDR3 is CASSSPGAQRLNYGYTF.

CDR3 in amino acids: CASSLSGVQVTEAFF. The chain joins TRBV5-1 to TRBJ1-1. The CDR3 covers 15 residues. The germline gives CDR1 SGHRS, CDR2 YFSETQ.

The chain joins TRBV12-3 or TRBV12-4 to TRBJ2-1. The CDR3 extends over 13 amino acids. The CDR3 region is CASSLFGDNEQFF.

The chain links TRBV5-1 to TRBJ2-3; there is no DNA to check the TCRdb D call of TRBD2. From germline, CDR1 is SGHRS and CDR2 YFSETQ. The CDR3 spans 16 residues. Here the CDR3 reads CASSLGQVPQTDTQYF.

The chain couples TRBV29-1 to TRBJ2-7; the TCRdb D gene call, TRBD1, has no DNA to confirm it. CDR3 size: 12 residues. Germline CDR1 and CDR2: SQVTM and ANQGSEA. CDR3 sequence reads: CSVEDGGGEQYF.

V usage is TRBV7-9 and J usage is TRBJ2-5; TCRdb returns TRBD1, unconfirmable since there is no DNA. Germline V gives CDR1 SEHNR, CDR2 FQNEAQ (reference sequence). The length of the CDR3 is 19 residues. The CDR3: CASSLAEGWTDAEEETQYF.